This record covers a single T cell receptor beta chain. Its antigen remains unknown. These data originate in a study of cytomegalovirus exposure and HLA in healthy donors. The PCR used 60 Vbeta and 13 Jbeta primers. The assay was immunoSEQ multiplex PCR, and TCRdb's table has in-frame clones only and misses some. Of around 50,000 clones listed, around three quarters were seen once; the top ten hold roughly 8%. Study-level points and caveats: TCR beta chains associated with HLA were, in a later analysis, more clonally expanded than equally common others.

Looked up from germline, CDR1 is ENHRY and CDR2 is SYGVKD. The CDR3 loop spans 17 amino acids. Trimming took 0 bases from V and 6 from J; bases not matched to a gene: 6. The chain couples TRBV10-3 to TRBJ2-1; TRBD2 matches 12 bases. This clonotype was sampled from a man aged 25 to 40 in good health and CMV-seropositive. Sequenced input: PBMCs. CDR3: CAISESPSGGARNEQFF. DNA of the CDR3: TGTGCCATCAGTGAGTCGCCTAGCGGGGGGGCCCGCAATGAGCAGTTCTTC.